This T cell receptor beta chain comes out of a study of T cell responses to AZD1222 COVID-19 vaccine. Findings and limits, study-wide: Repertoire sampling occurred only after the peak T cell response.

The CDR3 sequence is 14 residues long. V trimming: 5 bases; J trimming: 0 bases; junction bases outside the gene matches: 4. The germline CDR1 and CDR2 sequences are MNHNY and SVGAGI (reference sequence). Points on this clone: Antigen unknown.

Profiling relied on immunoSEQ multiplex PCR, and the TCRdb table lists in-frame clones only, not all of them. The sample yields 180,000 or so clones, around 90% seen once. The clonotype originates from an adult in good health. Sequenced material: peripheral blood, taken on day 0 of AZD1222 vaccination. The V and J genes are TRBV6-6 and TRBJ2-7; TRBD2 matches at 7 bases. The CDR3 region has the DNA TGTGCCAGCAGTCGAGCGGGGAGCTCCTACGAGCAGTACGTC. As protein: CASSRAGSSYEQYV.